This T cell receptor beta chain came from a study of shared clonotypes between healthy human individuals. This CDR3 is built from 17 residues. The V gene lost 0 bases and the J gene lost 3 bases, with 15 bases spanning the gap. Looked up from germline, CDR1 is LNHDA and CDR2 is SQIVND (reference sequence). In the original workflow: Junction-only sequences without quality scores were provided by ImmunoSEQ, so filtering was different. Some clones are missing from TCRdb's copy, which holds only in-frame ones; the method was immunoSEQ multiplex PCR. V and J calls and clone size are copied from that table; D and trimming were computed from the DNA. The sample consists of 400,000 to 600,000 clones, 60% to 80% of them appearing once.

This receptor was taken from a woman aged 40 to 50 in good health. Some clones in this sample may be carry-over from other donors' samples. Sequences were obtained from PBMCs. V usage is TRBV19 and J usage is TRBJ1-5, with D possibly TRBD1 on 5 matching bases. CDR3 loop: CASSIDRAGISNQPQHF. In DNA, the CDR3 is TGTGCCAGTAGTATAGATCGGGCAGGGATCTCCAATCAGCCCCAGCATTTT.